The clone carrying this TCR beta chain was counted only a few times. The antigen is not known. The entry originates in a study of beta chain features in type 1 diabetes. Looked up from germline, CDR1 is SGHTA and CDR2 is FQGNSA. Trimming removed 1 base from V and 14 bases from J, with 21 bases in between. The CDR3 is made up of 16 amino acids. The study's findings and limits: Shortening of TCRB CDR3s, moderate but significant, appeared in all four CD4+ subsets of Type 1 diabetes patients. Any HLA type influence on TCRB rearrangement was left unresolved here.

cDNA synthesis used the whole RNA isolate, giving expressed TCRB sequences. Data came from immunoSEQ multiplex PCR; TCRdb stores just in-frame clones and leaves some out. The sample shows over 600,000 clones, around 12% of them seen only once. The clonotype comes from a man aged 30 to 39 with type 1 diabetes. Sequencing was done on a sample of naive CD4+ T cells from blood. The chain is built from TRBV7-2 and TRBJ1-6, with a tentative D call TRBD1 (6 bases). CDR3 coding DNA: TGTGCCAGCAGCTTAGGGGCCGGGAATGGACAGCGGTCCCTCCACTTT. It yields the protein CASSLGAGNGQRSLHF.